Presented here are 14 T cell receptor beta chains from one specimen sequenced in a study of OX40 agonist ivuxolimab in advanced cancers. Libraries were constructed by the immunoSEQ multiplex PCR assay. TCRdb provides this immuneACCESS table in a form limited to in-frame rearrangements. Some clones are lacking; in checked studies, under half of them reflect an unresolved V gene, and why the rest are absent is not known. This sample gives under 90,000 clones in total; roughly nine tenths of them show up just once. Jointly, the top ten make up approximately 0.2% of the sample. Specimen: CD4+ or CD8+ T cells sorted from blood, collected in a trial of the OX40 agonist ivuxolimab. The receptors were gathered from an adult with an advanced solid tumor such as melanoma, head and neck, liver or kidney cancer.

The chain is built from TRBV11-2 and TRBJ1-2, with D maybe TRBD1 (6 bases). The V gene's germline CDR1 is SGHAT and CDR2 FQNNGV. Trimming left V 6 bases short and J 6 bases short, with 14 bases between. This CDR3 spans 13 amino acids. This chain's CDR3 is CASRLTGMDGYTF. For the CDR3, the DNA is TGTGCCAGCAGGTTAACAGGGATGGATGGCTACACCTTC.

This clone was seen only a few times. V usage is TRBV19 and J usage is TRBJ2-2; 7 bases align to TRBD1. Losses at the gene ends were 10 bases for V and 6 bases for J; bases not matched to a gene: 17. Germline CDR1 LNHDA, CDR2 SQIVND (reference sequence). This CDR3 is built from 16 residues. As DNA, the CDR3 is TGTGCCACAAAAGGACAGGCCCAAACAGCCGCCGGGGAGCTGTTTTTT. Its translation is CATKGQAQTAAGELFF.

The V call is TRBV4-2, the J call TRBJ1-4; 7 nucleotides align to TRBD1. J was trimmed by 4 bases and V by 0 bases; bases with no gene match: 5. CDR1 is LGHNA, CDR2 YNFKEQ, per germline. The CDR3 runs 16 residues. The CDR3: CASSQDITGDNEKLFF. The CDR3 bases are TGTGCCAGCAGCCAAGATATTACAGGGGATAATGAAAAACTGTTTTTT.

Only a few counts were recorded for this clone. CDR3 loop: CATSGTGLSPLHF. In DNA form, the CDR3 reads TGTGCCACCTCCGGGACAGGGCTCTCACCCCTCCACTTT. The rearrangement links TRBV19 to TRBJ1-6, with 9 bases aligning to TRBD1. V trimming: 10 bases; J trimming: 10 bases; junction bases outside the gene matches: 8. Germline CDR1 and CDR2: LNHDA and SQIVND (reference sequence). The CDR3 runs 13 residues.

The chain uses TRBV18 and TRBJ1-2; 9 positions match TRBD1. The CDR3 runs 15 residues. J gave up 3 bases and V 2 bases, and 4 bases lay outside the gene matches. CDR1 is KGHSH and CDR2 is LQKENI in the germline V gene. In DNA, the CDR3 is TGTGCCAGCTCACCAACAGGGGGCGTGGACTATGGCTACACCTTC. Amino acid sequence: CASSPTGGVDYGYTF.

CDR3 residues: CASSGGQGPYEAFF. CDR3 nucleotide sequence: TGTGCCAGCAGTGGCGGACAGGGGCCGTATGAAGCTTTCTTT. This chain joins TRBV6-1 and TRBJ1-1, with 9 bases matching TRBD1. Germline V gene lookup returns CDR1 MNHNS and CDR2 SASEGT. This CDR3 spans 14 amino acids. V was clipped by 4 bases and J by 7 bases; unmatched bases: 7.

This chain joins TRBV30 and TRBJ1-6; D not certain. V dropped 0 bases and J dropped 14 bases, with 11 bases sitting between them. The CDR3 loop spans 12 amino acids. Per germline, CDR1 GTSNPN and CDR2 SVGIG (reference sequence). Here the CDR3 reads CAWSVTQMSLHF. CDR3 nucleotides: TGTGCCTGGAGTGTAACCCAAATGTCCCTCCACTTT.

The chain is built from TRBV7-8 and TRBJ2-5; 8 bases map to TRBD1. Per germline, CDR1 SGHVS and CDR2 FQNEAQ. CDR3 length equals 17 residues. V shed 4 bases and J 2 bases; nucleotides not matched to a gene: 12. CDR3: CASSSQGQALAQETQYF. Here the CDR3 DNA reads TGTGCCAGCAGCTCCCAGGGACAGGCGTTAGCTCAAGAGACCCAGTACTTC.

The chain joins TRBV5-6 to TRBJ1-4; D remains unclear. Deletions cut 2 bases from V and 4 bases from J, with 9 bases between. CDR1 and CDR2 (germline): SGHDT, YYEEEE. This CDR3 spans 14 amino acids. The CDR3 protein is CASSFGVHNEKLFF. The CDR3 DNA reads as TGTGCCAGCAGCTTTGGGGTCCATAATGAAAAACTGTTTTTT.

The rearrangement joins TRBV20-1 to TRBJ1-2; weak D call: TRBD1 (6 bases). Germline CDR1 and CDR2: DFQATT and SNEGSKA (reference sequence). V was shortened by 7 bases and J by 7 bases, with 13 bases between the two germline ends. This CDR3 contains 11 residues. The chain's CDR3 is CSVVGGGGYTF. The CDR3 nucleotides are TGCAGTGTTGTAGGGGGTGGTGGCTACACCTTC.

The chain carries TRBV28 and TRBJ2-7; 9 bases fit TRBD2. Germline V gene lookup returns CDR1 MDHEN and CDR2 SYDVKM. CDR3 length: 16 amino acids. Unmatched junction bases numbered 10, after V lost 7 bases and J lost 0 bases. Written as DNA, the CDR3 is TGTGCCAGCAATCTGAAGACTAGCGGATCCTCCTACGAGCAGTACTTC. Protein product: CASNLKTSGSSYEQYF. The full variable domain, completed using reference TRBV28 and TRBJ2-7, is DVKVTQSSRYLVKRTGEKVFLECVQDMDHENMFWYRQDPGLGLRLIYFSYDVKMKEKGDIPEGYSVSREKKERFSLILESASTNQTSMYLCASNLKTSGSSYEQYFGPGTRLTVT.

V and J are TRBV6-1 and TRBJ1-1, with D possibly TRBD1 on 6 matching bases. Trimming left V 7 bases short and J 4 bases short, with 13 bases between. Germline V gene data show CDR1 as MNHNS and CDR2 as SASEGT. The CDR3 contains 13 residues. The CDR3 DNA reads TGTGCCAGCAACCAACAGGGTAGCACTGAAGCTTTCTTT. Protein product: CASNQQGSTEAFF.

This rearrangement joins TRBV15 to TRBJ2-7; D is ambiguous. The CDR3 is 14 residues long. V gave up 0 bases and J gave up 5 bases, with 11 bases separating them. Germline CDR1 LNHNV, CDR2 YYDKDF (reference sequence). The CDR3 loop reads CATSRDIRRNEQYF. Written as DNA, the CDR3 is TGTGCCACCAGCAGAGATATAAGGCGAAACGAGCAGTACTTC.

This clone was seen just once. This chain's CDR3 is CASSLGLHYNEQFF. CDR3 nucleotides: TGTGCCAGCAGTTTGGGACTACACTACAATGAGCAGTTCTTC. The J gene is TRBJ2-1, the V gene TRBV27, with 7 nucleotides matching TRBD2. The V gene end was trimmed by 3 bases and the J gene end by 3 bases; junction bases not matched to a gene: 2. CDR1 and CDR2 from the germline V gene are MNHEY and SMNVEV (reference sequence). The CDR3 totals 14 residues.